This TCR beta chain was identified during a study of OX40 agonist ivuxolimab in advanced cancers. Assay: immunoSEQ multiplex PCR; the TCRdb copy retains only in-frame clones and omits some. Of tens of thousands of clones detected, around 86% appear once; the ten largest clones hold about 15%. The CDR3 length is 12 residues. V was trimmed by 8 bases and J by 0 bases, leaving 4 bases between them. Germline values: CDR1 MNHEY, CDR2 SMNVEV (reference sequence). This receptor was taken from an adult with an advanced solid tumor such as melanoma, head and neck, liver or kidney cancer. The chain carries TRBV27 and TRBJ1-4, with D hard to call. The sample was CD4+ or CD8+ T cells sorted from blood, taken in a trial of the OX40 agonist ivuxolimab. CDR3 sequence: CASGATNEKLFF. DNA of the CDR3: TGTGCCAGCGGCGCAACTAATGAAAAACTGTTTTTT.